This T cell receptor (beta chain) was sequenced during a study of graft-versus-host responses after intestinal transplantation. Study-wide background: For around three years after anti-thymocyte globulin induction, all recipients took tacrolimus and steroids. Broader study findings: Recipient marrow held GvH clones, some first seen in ileum or blood. Some patients had graft-donor T cell macrochimerism, and their allografts showed high graft-versus-host to host-versus-graft clonal ratios.

This clone was detected once. Its antigen is not known. Using immunoSEQ multiplex PCR, the repertoire was profiled, and TCRdb retains in-frame clones only, with some absent. The table has 90,000 to 120,000 clones, about 88% seen once. Germline loops: CDR1 MNHNY, CDR2 SVGAGI (reference sequence). This CDR3 region has 12 residues. V shed 7 bases and J shed 4 bases, with 10 bases lying between them. The chain is built from TRBV6-6 and TRBJ1-1; D is unclear. The sample consisted of unstimulated CD4+ T cells sorted from spleen or lymph node cells, taken before intestinal transplant. The sequence derives from a human donor who received an intestinal transplant. The chain's CDR3 is CASKVRGTEAFF. The CDR3 region has the DNA TGTGCCAGCAAGGTCCGGGGCACTGAAGCTTTCTTT.